Below are 10 T cell receptor beta chains sequenced from a single sample in a study of blood T cells in healthy people across ages. It was with a sample-barcoded 5' primer and a J-beta primer mix that a second PCR of about 6 to 12 cycles was run. TCRdb ran MiXCR on the 5' RACE reads and lists one entry per CDR3 protein. The sample carries 1 million or so distinct CDR3 sequences, around 43% recorded once. The sample was blood. The receptors here all came from a woman aged 55 to 70 in good health.

This chain links TRBV12-3 or TRBV12-4 with TRBJ2-1, with D perhaps TRBD1 or TRBD2 (5 bases each). The ends were cut back, 3 bases at V and 1 base at J, with 19 bases in the middle. The length of the CDR3 is 18 residues. CDR3 amino acids: CASSFPVIQRGSYNEQFF. DNA for the CDR3: TGTGCCAGCAGTTTCCCCGTAATCCAGAGGGGTTCCTACAATGAGCAGTTCTTC.

The rearrangement links TRBV20-1 to TRBJ2-4; possible D gene TRBD1, 6 bases. V shed 0 bases and J shed 0 bases, with 30 bases lying between them. CDR1 and CDR2 (germline): DFQATT, SNEGSKA (reference sequence). This CDR3 has 22 amino acids. CDR3 bases: TGCAGTGCTAGAGATCTCCGGGGACACGATAGGTGGGGAGTCCTAGCCAAAAACATTCAGTACTTC. Translation gives CSARDLRGHDRWGVLAKNIQYF.

This clonotype has more than one count but fewer than ten. The chain carries TRBV12-3 or TRBV12-4 and TRBJ2-7; TRBD1 might be the D (5 bases). V was clipped by 8 bases and J by 2 bases, with 16 bases between them. The CDR3 has 14 amino acids. The CDR3 DNA reads TGTGCCAGCCTTAGGGGAAAAGGAGCCTACGAGCAGTACTTC. Its protein product is CASLRGKGAYEQYF.

This clonotype was counted between two and nine times. The chain couples TRBV28 to TRBJ2-7; 9 bases match TRBD1. This CDR3 is 15 amino acids long. Germline CDR1 and CDR2: MDHEN and SYDVKM. V dropped 6 bases and J dropped 4; count of bases not matched to a gene: 10. This chain's CDR3 is CASRTSGTGPYEQYF. The CDR3 region has the DNA TGTGCCAGCAGGACCTCCGGGACAGGGCCTTACGAGCAGTACTTC.

The chain combines TRBV2 with TRBJ2-1, with D possibly TRBD2 on 5 matching bases. The CDR3 is made up of 15 amino acids. Germline assignment: CDR1 SNHLY and CDR2 FYNNEI. Trimming shortened V by 7 bases and J by 6 bases, and 19 bases separated the two germline ends. CDR3 bases: TGTGCCAGCAAAGAGACTGGGTCGCGGGTCAATGAGCAGTTCTTC. This encodes CASKETGSRVNEQFF.

This clonotype turned up a few times. The V call is TRBV3-1, the J call TRBJ2-7; TRBD1 is a possible D gene (5 bases). Germline V lookup: CDR1 LGHDT, CDR2 YNNKEL (reference sequence). CDR3 length: 14 residues. Between the trimmed V and J ends, which lost 4 bases and 2 bases, there was a span of 12 bases. DNA of the CDR3: TGTGCCAGCAGCCCTTCAGTAGGGGCCTACGAGCAGTACTTC. As protein: CASSPSVGAYEQYF.

About this clonotype: One end of the junction fails to match germline, which may point to a read error. The chain couples TRBV5-1 to TRBJ2-7, with TRBD1 identical over 7 bases. Germline loops: CDR1 SGHRS, CDR2 YFSETQ. CDR3 length equals 14 residues. The CDR3 coding sequence is TGCGCCAGCAGCTTCCTAGGGGGCTCCTACAAGCAGTACTTC. Residues: CASSFLGGSYKQYF.

The chain joins TRBV15 to TRBJ2-5; D may be TRBD1 (6 bases). The J call may be faulty, since TRBJ2-7 better matches the DNA end. The CDR3 loop spans 14 amino acids. CDR1 is LNHNV, CDR2 YYDKDF, per germline (reference sequence). CDR3 protein: CATSRGGQLDEQYF. The CDR3 coding sequence is TGTGCCACCAGCAGAGGGGGGCAGCTGGACGAGCAGTACTTC.

This clonotype was observed a few times. V gene TRBV7-2 combines with J gene TRBJ2-1, with TRBD2 identical over 10 bases. V lost 2 bases to trimming and J lost 9 bases; unmatched junction nucleotides: 7. The CDR3 contains 15 residues. Germline values: CDR1 SGHTA, CDR2 FQGNSA. The CDR3 region is CASSLTSGTAREQFF. CDR3 DNA sequence: TGTGCCAGCAGCTTAACTAGCGGGACAGCACGTGAGCAGTTCTTC.

This clonotype was seen a few times. The chain joins TRBV9 to TRBJ2-5, with D unclear. CDR3 length equals 14 residues. Trimming took 0 bases from V and 1 from J, leaving 7 bases between them. In germline, CDR1 is SGDLS, CDR2 YYNGEE. In DNA, the CDR3 is TGTGCCAGCAGCGTAGAGGGTATCCAAGAGACCCAGTACTTC. Amino acid sequence: CASSVEGIQETQYF.